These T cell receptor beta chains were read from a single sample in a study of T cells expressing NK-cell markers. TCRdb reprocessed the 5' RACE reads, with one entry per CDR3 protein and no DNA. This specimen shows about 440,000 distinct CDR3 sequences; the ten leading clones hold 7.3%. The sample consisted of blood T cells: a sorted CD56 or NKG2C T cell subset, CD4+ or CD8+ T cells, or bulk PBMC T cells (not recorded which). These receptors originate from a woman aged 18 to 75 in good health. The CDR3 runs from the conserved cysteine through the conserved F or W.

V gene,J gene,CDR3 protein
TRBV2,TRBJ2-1,CATRSSWDEQFF
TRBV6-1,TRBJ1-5,CASSTGQGRGQPQHF
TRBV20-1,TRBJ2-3,CSASAGPTSGTDTQYF
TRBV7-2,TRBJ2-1,CASSNRLAGVQFF
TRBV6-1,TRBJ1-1,CATSGGMNTEAFF
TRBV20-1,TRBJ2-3,CSARDPSSKSGGTDTQYF
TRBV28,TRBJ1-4,CASKAPDRVNEKLFF
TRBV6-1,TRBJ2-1,CASSRDRGYSYNEQFF
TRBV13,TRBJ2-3,CASSPGLAGGSSTDTQYF
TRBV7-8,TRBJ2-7,CASSLTDSSYEQYF
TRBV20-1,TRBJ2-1,CSAKSDGGPGNEQFF
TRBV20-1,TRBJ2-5,CSAPDTQETQYF
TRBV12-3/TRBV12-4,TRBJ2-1,CASSLILTRAGYNEQFF
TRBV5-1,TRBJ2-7,CASSFDSGGKQYF
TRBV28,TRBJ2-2,CASSLAERGGHGELFF
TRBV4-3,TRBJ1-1,CASSQAGDRRNTEAFF
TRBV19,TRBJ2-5,CASSPLGNGRQETQYF
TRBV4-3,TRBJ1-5,CASSQGHHSNQPQHF
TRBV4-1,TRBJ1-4,CASSPGPSREKLFF
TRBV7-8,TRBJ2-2,CASSLGALAGGGTGELFF
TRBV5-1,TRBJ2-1,CASSLPFAGGPGEQFF
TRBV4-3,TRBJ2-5,CASSQGEGALETQYF
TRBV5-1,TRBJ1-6,CASSSDPGARENSPLHF
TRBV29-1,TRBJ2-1,CSVEDWGTRGYEQFF
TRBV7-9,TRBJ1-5,CASTLAGGNQPQHF
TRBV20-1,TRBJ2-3,CSAPDLSSTDTQYF
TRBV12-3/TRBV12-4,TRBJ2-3,CASSPDITDTQYF
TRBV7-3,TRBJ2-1,CASRRTGTYNEQFF
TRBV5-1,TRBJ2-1,CASSSGSAYNEQFF
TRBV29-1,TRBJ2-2,CSTLTANTGELFF
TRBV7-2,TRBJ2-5,CASSLGSLQETQYF
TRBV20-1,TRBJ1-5,CSARARQGSNQPQHF
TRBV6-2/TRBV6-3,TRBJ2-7,CASSPTLYEQYF
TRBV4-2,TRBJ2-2,CASSQVVNSSPGELFF
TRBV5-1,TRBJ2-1,CASSFSELTHNEQFF
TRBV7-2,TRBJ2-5,CASSPVLAGGRRETQYF
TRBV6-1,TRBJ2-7,CASSQPALAGAYEQYF
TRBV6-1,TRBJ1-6,CASRSGESSYNSPLHF
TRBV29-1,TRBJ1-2,CSAGTGTNYGYTF
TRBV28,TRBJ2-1,CASRNRGSSYNEQFF
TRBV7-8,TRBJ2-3,CASSFKGADLRTYF
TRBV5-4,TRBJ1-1,CASSFSWGGTEAFF
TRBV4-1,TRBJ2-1,CASSQGEVERGSEISYNEQFF
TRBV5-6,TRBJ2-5,CASALGFRETQYF
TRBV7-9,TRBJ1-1,CASSLSARGLAEAFF
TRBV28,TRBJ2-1,CASSLARGGGSYNEQFF
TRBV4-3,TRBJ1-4,CASSRSRTGTNEKLFF
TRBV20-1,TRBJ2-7,CSARVGVEPREQYF
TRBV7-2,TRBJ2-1,CASSRTSGTHNEQFF
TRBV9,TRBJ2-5,CASSVGSWGTKETQYF
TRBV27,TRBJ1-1,CASSLLMNTEAFF
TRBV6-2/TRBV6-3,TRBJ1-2,CASSYPNGGHYGYTF
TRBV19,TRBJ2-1,CASSYGGVSYNEQFF
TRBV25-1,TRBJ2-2,CASRETGFSGELFF
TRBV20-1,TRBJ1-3,CSASDRSSGNTIYF
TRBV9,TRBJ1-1,CASSQRGSKGSEAFF
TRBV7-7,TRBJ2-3,CASSPGPRNTQYF
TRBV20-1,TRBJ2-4,CSAREGPHVYAKNIQYF
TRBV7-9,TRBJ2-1,CASSERDRWNEQFF